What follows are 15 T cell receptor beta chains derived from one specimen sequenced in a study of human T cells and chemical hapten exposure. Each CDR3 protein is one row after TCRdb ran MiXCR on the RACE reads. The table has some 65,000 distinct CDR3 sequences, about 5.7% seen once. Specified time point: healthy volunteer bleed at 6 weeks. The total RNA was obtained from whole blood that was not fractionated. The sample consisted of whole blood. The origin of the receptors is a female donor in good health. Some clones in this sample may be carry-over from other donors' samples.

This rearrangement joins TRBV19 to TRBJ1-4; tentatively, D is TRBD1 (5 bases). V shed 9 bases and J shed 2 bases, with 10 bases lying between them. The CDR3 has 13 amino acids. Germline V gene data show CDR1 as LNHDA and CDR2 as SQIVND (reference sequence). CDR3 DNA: TGTGCCAGCAGGGTACAGACTAATGAAAAACTGTTTTTT. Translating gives CASRVQTNEKLFF.

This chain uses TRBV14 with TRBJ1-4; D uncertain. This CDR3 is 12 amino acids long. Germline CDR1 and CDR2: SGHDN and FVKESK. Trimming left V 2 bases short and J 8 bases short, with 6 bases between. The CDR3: CASSQTLEKLFF. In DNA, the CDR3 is TGTGCCAGCAGCCAAACTCTAGAAAAACTGTTTTTT.

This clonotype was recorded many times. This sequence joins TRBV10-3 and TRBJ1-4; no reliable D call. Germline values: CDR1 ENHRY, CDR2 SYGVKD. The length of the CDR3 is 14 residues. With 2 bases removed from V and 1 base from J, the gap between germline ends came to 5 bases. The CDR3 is CAISERRTNEKLFF. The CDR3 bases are TGTGCCATCAGTGAGCGGAGAACTAATGAAAAACTGTTTTTT.

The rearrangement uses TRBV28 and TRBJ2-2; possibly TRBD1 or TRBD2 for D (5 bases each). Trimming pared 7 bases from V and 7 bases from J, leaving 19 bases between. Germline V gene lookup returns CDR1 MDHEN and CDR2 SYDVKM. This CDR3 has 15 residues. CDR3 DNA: TGTGCCAGCACCCCACCCCCCGGGGCGAGCGGGGAGCTGTTTTTT. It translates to CASTPPPGASGELFF.

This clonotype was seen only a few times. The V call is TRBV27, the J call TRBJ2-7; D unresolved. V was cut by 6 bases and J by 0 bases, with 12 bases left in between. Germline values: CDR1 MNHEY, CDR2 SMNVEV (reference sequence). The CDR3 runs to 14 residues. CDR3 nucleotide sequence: TGTGCCAGCAGGCCTGGCGGTCCCTCCTACGAGCAGTACTTC. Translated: CASRPGGPSYEQYF.

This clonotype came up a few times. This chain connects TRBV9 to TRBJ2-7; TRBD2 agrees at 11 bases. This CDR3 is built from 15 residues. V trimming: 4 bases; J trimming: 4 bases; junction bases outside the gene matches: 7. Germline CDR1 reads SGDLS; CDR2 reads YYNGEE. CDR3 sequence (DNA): TGTGCCAGCAGCCCAGGGACTAGCGGATTTTACGAGCAGTACTTC. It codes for CASSPGTSGFYEQYF.

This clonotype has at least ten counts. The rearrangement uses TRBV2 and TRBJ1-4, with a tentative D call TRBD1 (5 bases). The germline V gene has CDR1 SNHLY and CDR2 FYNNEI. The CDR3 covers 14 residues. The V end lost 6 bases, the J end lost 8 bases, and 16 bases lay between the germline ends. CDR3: CASSPLHRDEKLFF. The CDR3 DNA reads TGTGCCAGCAGCCCTCTCCACCGGGACGAAAAACTGTTTTTT.

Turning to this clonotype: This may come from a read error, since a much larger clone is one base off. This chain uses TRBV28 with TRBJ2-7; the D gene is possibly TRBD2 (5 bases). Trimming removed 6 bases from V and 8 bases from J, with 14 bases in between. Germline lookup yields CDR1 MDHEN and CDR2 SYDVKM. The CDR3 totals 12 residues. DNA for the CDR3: TGTGCCAGCAGCCTGGAAAGGAGGCAGCAGTACTTC. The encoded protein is CASSLERRQQYF.

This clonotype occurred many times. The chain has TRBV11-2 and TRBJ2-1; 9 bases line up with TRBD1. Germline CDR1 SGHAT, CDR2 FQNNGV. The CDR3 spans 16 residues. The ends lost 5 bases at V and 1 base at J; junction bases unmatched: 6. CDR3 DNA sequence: TGTGCCAGCAGCCCTAGGACAGGGGTTTCCTACAATGAGCAGTTCTTC. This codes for CASSPRTGVSYNEQFF.

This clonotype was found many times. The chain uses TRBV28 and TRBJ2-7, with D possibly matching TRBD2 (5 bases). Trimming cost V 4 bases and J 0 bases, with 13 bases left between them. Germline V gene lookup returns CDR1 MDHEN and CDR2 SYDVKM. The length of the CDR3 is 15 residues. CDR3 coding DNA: TGTGCCAGCAGTTCCCCCCTTGGGAGCTCCTACGAGCAGTACTTC. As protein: CASSSPLGSSYEQYF.

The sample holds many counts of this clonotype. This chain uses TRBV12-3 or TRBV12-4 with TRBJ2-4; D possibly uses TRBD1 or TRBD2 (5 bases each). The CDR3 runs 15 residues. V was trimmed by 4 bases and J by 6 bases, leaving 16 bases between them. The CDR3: CASSSGTAGLNIQYF. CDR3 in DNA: TGTGCCAGCAGTTCAGGGACGGCAGGGCTAAACATTCAGTACTTC.

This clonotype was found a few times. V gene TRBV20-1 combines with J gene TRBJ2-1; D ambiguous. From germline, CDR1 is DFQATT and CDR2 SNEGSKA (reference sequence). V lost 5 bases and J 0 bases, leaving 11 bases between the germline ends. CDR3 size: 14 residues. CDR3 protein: CSAQNWRSYNEQFF. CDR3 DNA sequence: TGCAGTGCTCAGAACTGGCGCTCCTACAATGAGCAGTTCTTC.

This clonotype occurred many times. CDR3 sequence reads: CSARDSGRARSYNEQFF. CDR3 in DNA: TGCAGTGCTAGGGATAGCGGGAGAGCCCGCTCCTACAATGAGCAGTTCTTC. This chain joins TRBV20-1 and TRBJ2-1; 9 bases fit TRBD2. Germline CDR1 and CDR2: DFQATT and SNEGSKA (reference sequence). This CDR3 spans 17 amino acids. Trimming took 3 bases from V and 0 from J; bases not matched to a gene: 9.

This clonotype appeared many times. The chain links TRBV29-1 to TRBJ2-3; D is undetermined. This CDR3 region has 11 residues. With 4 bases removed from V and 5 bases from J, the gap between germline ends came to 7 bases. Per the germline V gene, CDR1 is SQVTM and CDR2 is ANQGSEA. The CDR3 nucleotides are TGCAGCGTTGGTGAGAAAGATACGCAGTATTTT. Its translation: CSVGEKDTQYF.

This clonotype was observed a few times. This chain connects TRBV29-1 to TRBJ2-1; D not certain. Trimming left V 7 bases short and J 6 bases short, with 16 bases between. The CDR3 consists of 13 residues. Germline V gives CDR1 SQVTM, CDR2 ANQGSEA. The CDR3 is CSAVVNQFNEQFF. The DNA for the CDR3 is TGCAGCGCCGTTGTCAACCAGTTCAATGAGCAGTTCTTC.